One and the same sample provided the 18 T cell receptor beta chains below, sequenced in a study of Graves' ophthalmopathy and Graves' hyperthyroidism. From RNA, the CDR3 regions of TCR beta chains were amplified and sequenced. In the first round, RT-PCR was carried out with HTBI primers, and a multiplex PCR formed the second round. TCRdb re-derived calls from the multiplex PCR reads in MiXCR, one entry per CDR3 protein. The sample lists approximately 460,000 distinct CDR3 sequences; about an eighth were seen once. Material: blood. Source of these receptors: a woman aged 30 to 39 with Graves' ophthalmopathy.

This clonotype occurred many times. The J gene is TRBJ1-1, the V gene TRBV5-1, with D possibly matching TRBD1 (5 bases). This CDR3 is 14 amino acids long. The V gene lost 8 bases and the J gene lost 0 bases, with 14 bases spanning the gap. Germline CDR1 reads SGHRS; CDR2 reads YFSETQ. In DNA form, the CDR3 reads TGCGCCAGTAGGATGAGGGGAATGAACACTGAAGCTTTCTTT. Protein sequence: CASRMRGMNTEAFF.

With respect to this clonotype: A much larger clone differs by one base, so this may be a read error. A read error is likely, as this CDR3 ends without the conserved phenylalanine or tryptophan. Here the CDR3 DNA reads TGTGCCAGCAGCTACCCTAGCGGGGGGCTAAGCACAGATACGCAGTATTGT. It encodes CASSYPSGGLSTDTQYC. V is TRBV13 and J is TRBJ2-3, with 11 bases fitting TRBD2. The junction had 6 bases not matched to a gene; V was cut back by 4 bases and J by 0 bases. The CDR3 spans 17 residues. Germline CDR1 reads PRHDT; CDR2 reads FYEKMQ (reference sequence).

This clonotype came up many times. The rearrangement links TRBV20-1 to TRBJ1-2; perhaps TRBD1 as D (6 bases). The CDR3 is 13 residues long. V was trimmed by 4 bases and J by 4 bases, leaving 13 bases between them. Germline V CDR1 and CDR2: DFQATT, SNEGSKA (reference sequence). The CDR3 sequence is CSAKDSDSYGYTF. The DNA for the CDR3 is TGCAGTGCTAAGGACAGCGACAGCTATGGCTACACCTTC.

Only a few counts were recorded for this clonotype. The chain joins TRBV7-2 to TRBJ2-4, with D tentatively TRBD1 or TRBD2 (6 bases each). V was clipped by 1 base and J by 6 bases, with 10 bases between them. The CDR3 is made up of 14 amino acids. CDR1 and CDR2 from the germline V gene are SGHTA and FQGNSA. Here the CDR3 DNA reads TGTGCCAGCAGCTTAGGGGGGGCGTTAAACATTCAGTACTTC. This encodes CASSLGGALNIQYF.

This clonotype came up many times. V and J are TRBV12-3 or TRBV12-4 and TRBJ1-5; D is undetermined. The CDR3 covers 14 residues. V was cut by 3 bases and J by 7 bases, with 13 bases left in between. CDR3 protein: CASSFSAREQPQHF. The CDR3 coding sequence is TGTGCCAGCAGTTTTTCCGCTAGAGAACAGCCCCAGCATTTT.

The chain links TRBV6-1 to TRBJ2-7; 9 bases agree with TRBD1. Germline V CDR1 and CDR2: MNHNS, SASEGT. With 6 bases clipped from V and 9 bases from J, the junction kept 9 bases outside the gene matches. The CDR3 runs 13 residues. CDR3 loop: CASRDRDRDGQYF. DNA for the CDR3: TGTGCCAGCAGGGACAGGGACAGGGACGGGCAGTACTTC.

This clonotype occurred many times. V usage is TRBV6-1 and J usage is TRBJ2-2; D possibly corresponds to TRBD2 (5 bases). CDR3 size: 13 residues. The V gene lost 6 bases and the J gene lost 2 bases, with 7 bases spanning the gap. Germline CDR1 is MNHNS and CDR2 is SASEGT. The CDR3 region is CASSGVNTGELFF. CDR3 in DNA: TGTGCCAGCAGCGGGGTTAACACCGGGGAGCTGTTTTTT.

As for this clonotype: Since a much larger clone is just one base distant, this may be a read error. V usage is TRBV12-3 or TRBV12-4 and J usage is TRBJ1-5; TRBD1 matches 8 bases. There are 14 residues in the CDR3. V lost 6 bases and J lost 3; bases outside the gene matches: 4. The CDR3 DNA follows: TGTGCCAGCAGGGGGACAGGAATCAATCAGCCCCAGCATTTT. Its protein product is CASRGTGINQPQHF.

There are many counts of this clonotype. This chain joins TRBV6-2 or TRBV6-3 and TRBJ1-6, with D possibly being TRBD1 (6 bases). Germline CDR1 MNHEY, CDR2 SVGEGT. The length of the CDR3 is 15 residues. The V gene lost 6 bases and the J gene lost 11 bases, with 20 bases spanning the gap. CDR3 coding DNA: TGTGCCAGCAGGCCTCCCGGAACAGGGAGGACACCCCTCCACTTT. Protein product: CASRPPGTGRTPLHF.

This clonotype was seen ten or more times. The rearrangement uses TRBV6-1 and TRBJ2-7; D remains ambiguous. Germline-derived CDR1 and CDR2 are MNHNS and SASEGT. This CDR3 comprises 14 residues. V shed 5 bases and J shed 2 bases, with 13 bases lying between them. DNA of the CDR3: TGTGCCAGCAGTCAGGCGACGGGCCCCTACGAGCAGTACTTC. This sequence encodes CASSQATGPYEQYF.

The chain employs TRBV30 and TRBJ2-5; D might be TRBD1 or TRBD2, each matching 5 bases. The germline V and J ends were trimmed by 7 bases and 7 bases, with 22 bases remaining between them. Per the germline V gene, CDR1 is GTSNPN and CDR2 is SVGIG (reference sequence). CDR3 length: 14 residues. The DNA of the CDR3 is TGTGCCTCTAGAAATACGGGGCCCCTAGGGACCCAGTACTTC. Encoded protein: CASRNTGPLGTQYF.

V is TRBV18 and J is TRBJ1-1; 8 nucleotides line up with TRBD1. This CDR3 contains 17 residues. CDR1 KGHSH and CDR2 LQKENI come from the germline V gene. V gave up 2 bases and J gave up 0 bases; unmatched junction bases: 8. The CDR3 spells CASSPDRNRGMNTEAFF. The DNA of the CDR3 is TGTGCCAGCTCACCAGATAGAAACAGGGGGATGAACACTGAAGCTTTCTTT.

This clonotype was seen many times. At one of its ends the junction is not consistent with the germline gene, which may arise from a read error. The V gene is TRBV7-6, the J gene TRBJ1-1; TRBD1 agrees at 8 bases. Per the germline V gene, CDR1 is SGHVS and CDR2 is FNYEAQ. CDR3 length equals 14 residues. The DNA of the CDR3 is TGCGCCAGCAGCCTTCGGACAGGGCGGACTGAAGCTTTCTTT. This translates into CASSLRTGRTEAFF.

This clonotype has ten or more counts. The chain couples TRBV24-1 to TRBJ2-7; no firm D call. Germline CDR1 reads KGHDR; CDR2 reads SFDVKD. V was pared by 10 bases and J by 2 bases, with 11 bases between. The CDR3 runs to 12 residues. Written as DNA, the CDR3 is TGTGCCACGTTACTGGATCCCTACGAGCAGTACTTC. Translation gives CATLLDPYEQYF.

In its sample, this clonotype was seen many times. J is TRBJ1-2 and V is TRBV30; possibly TRBD1 for D (5 bases). Per the germline V gene, CDR1 is GTSNPN and CDR2 is SVGIG (reference sequence). V lost 4 bases and J 8 bases, leaving 26 bases between the germline ends. The CDR3 length is 16 residues. DNA of the CDR3: TGTGCCTGGAATAGGGCGGCAGGGTCATACCTGGGAGGCTACACCTTC. Its translation is CAWNRAAGSYLGGYTF.

This clonotype has at least ten counts. V and J are TRBV29-1 and TRBJ1-5; D is perhaps TRBD1 (5 bases). The CDR3 consists of 13 residues. The V end was cut by 4 bases, the J end by 5 bases, with 12 bases between. The germline V gene has CDR1 SQVTM and CDR2 ANQGSEA. The chain's CDR3 is CSVAWGKDQPQHF. The CDR3 bases are TGCAGCGTTGCTTGGGGGAAGGATCAGCCCCAGCATTTT.

The chain has TRBV6-5 and TRBJ1-4; D is uncertain. V shed 2 bases and J shed 6 bases, with 13 bases lying between them. CDR1 and CDR2 from the germline V gene are MNHEY and SVGAGI. CDR3 length: 15 residues. The CDR3 sequence is CASSYEVMPDEKLFF. CDR3 in DNA: TGTGCCAGCAGTTACGAGGTCATGCCGGATGAAAAACTGTTTTTT.

This clonotype was counted at least ten times. The chain couples TRBV7-6 to TRBJ2-7; no clear D gene. The CDR3 is made up of 13 amino acids. CDR1 is SGHVS, CDR2 FNYEAQ, per germline. The V and J ends lost 5 bases and 2 bases respectively, with 10 bases between them. CDR3 nucleotides: TGTGCCAGCAGCAACACACGGACCTACGAGCAGTACTTC. Amino acids: CASSNTRTYEQYF.